This passage covers 22 T cell receptor beta chains from one sample sequenced in a study of T cells expressing NK-cell markers. No DNA is given; TCRdb re-called the 5' RACE reads and lists each CDR3 protein once. This sample's clone table lists fewer than 550,000 distinct CDR3 sequences. Material: blood T cells: a sorted CD56 or NKG2C T cell subset, CD4+ or CD8+ T cells, or bulk PBMC T cells (not recorded which). The receptors were gathered from a woman between 50 and 59 years old in good health.

The chain is built from TRBV5-1 and TRBJ2-2; TCRdb names TRBD1, which stays unverified in the absence of DNA. The CDR3 has 16 amino acids. Germline CDR1 is SGHRS and CDR2 is YFSETQ. CDR3: CASRPSGTVGTGELFF.

The rearrangement joins TRBV2 to TRBJ1-6; TCRdb selects TRBD1, and the lack of DNA leaves this call unchecked. The length of the CDR3 is 14 residues. The V gene's germline CDR1 is SNHLY and CDR2 FYNNEI. CDR3 amino acids: CASSRDTYNSPLHF.

The J gene is TRBJ2-2, the V gene TRBV18; the D gene TCRdb calls, TRBD2, cannot be checked with no DNA. Germline V gene sequence: CDR1 KGHSH, CDR2 LQKENI. The CDR3 contains 16 residues. This CDR3 is CASSPLDYRNTGELFF.

The chain uses TRBV5-1 and TRBJ1-2; TCRdb lists TRBD1, though no DNA is available to test this call. This CDR3 spans 15 amino acids. Germline V gene lookup returns CDR1 SGHRS and CDR2 YFSETQ. CDR3 sequence: CASNLRQDAADGYTF.

The V and J genes are TRBV7-6 and TRBJ1-4; the D gene TCRdb calls, TRBD1, cannot be checked with no DNA. Germline assignment: CDR1 SGHVS and CDR2 FNYEAQ. The CDR3 length is 15 residues. The CDR3 is CASSPSGTGVEKLFF.

The chain's CDR3 is CASRPGTSVETQYF. The chain links TRBV7-6 to TRBJ2-5; TCRdb designates TRBD2, a call that cannot be tested without DNA. Germline assignment: CDR1 SGHVS and CDR2 FNYEAQ. This CDR3 spans 14 amino acids.

V is TRBV5-1 and J is TRBJ1-5; absent DNA, TCRdb's TRBD1 call cannot be checked. The CDR3 has 15 residues. Germline CDR1 SGHRS, CDR2 YFSETQ. The CDR3 spells CASSGGTGGNQPQHF.

J is TRBJ2-3 and V is TRBV9; TCRdb selects TRBD1, and the lack of DNA leaves this call unchecked. The germline V gene has CDR1 SGDLS and CDR2 YYNGEE. The CDR3 runs to 17 residues. The CDR3 sequence is CASSVDGGGFGTDTQYF.

The chain joins TRBV6-4 to TRBJ2-1; the TRBD1 assignment by TCRdb is unverifiable without DNA. The CDR3 spans 14 residues. Germline loops: CDR1 MRHNA, CDR2 SNTAGT. The CDR3 spells CASRKLQGYNEQFF.

This chain links TRBV20-1 with TRBJ2-3; as DNA is missing, the TRBD2 call by TCRdb cannot be tested. Germline-derived CDR1 and CDR2 are DFQATT and SNEGSKA (reference sequence). CDR3 length: 17 amino acids. The CDR3 loop reads CSASAGLAVRGTDTQYF.

The chain recombines TRBV4-1 with TRBJ2-1; TCRdb reports TRBD2, a call that lacks DNA to check it against. The CDR3 covers 16 residues. CDR1 MGHRA and CDR2 YSYEKL come from the germline V gene. The CDR3 loop reads CASSQVAGLEVNEQFF.

J is TRBJ1-5 and V is TRBV19. This CDR3 has 15 amino acids. Germline loops: CDR1 LNHDA, CDR2 SQIVND (reference sequence). CDR3 protein: CASSSMDGSNQPQHF.

V usage is TRBV12-3 or TRBV12-4 and J usage is TRBJ2-7; TCRdb names TRBD1, which stays unverified in the absence of DNA. There are 14 residues in the CDR3. Here the CDR3 reads CASSQRTGGYEQYF.

The chain uses TRBV14 and TRBJ2-3; TCRdb's D gene call, TRBD1, goes unchecked for lack of DNA. The CDR3 is 16 amino acids. Germline V gives CDR1 SGHDN, CDR2 FVKESK. The CDR3 sequence is CASSQMPGQRTDTQYF.

V usage is TRBV12-3 or TRBV12-4 and J usage is TRBJ2-1; TCRdb names TRBD2, which stays unverified in the absence of DNA. The CDR3 is made up of 16 amino acids. Here the CDR3 reads CASSPGLAGYYNEQFF.

This rearrangement joins TRBV5-1 to TRBJ1-3; TCRdb picks TRBD1, but there is no DNA to check that call. Germline lookup yields CDR1 SGHRS and CDR2 YFSETQ. This CDR3 has 20 residues. CDR3 loop: CASSLQGLSFLSSSGNTIYF.

This chain links TRBV25-1 with TRBJ2-3; TCRdb returns TRBD1, unconfirmable since there is no DNA. Germline V gene lookup returns CDR1 MGHDK and CDR2 SYGVNS. This CDR3 has 18 amino acids. CDR3 protein: CASSEYGGRERLTDTQYF.

This chain links TRBV5-4 with TRBJ2-3; TCRdb's D gene call, TRBD2, goes unchecked for lack of DNA. The CDR3 contains 16 residues. CDR1 SGHNT and CDR2 YYREEE come from the germline V gene (reference sequence). This chain's CDR3 is CASSHGLAGDTDTQYF.

The rearrangement links TRBV29-1 to TRBJ1-1. Germline V gives CDR1 SQVTM, CDR2 ANQGSEA. CDR3 size: 13 residues. This chain's CDR3 is CSVSSRANTEAFF.

The chain is built from TRBV5-1 and TRBJ2-2; TCRdb reports TRBD2, a call that lacks DNA to check it against. The CDR3 consists of 19 residues. Germline CDR1 SGHRS, CDR2 YFSETQ. CDR3: CASSSTPLRREGRGGELFF.

V usage is TRBV12-3 or TRBV12-4 and J usage is TRBJ1-1. This CDR3 contains 14 residues. The CDR3 spells CASSLARWDNEAFF.

The chain carries TRBV27 and TRBJ2-2. The CDR3 has 15 amino acids. The germline CDR1 and CDR2 sequences are MNHEY and SMNVEV (reference sequence). Here the CDR3 reads CASSLEFFGPGELFF.